This T cell receptor (beta chain) originates from a study of blood T cells in healthy people across ages. Germline values: CDR1 SGHTA, CDR2 FQGNSA. Trimming took off 5 bases at V and 0 bases at J, with 12 bases between the two ends. The length of the CDR3 is 15 residues. The authors ran a second PCR of roughly 6 to 12 cycles using a sample-barcoded 5' primer and a J-beta primer mix. MiXCR, run by TCRdb on the 5' RACE reads, gives a single entry per CDR3 protein. The table shows roughly 550,000 distinct CDR3 sequences, with 20% to 30% occurring only once. A further study also used this sample, focusing on T cells of mothers and their children.

The sequence came from a boy aged 5-17 years in good health. Sequencing was carried out using blood. This chain uses TRBV7-2 with TRBJ2-3; maybe TRBD2 (6 bases). CDR3 bases: TGTGCCAGCAGCGCAATGGGACTTAGCACAGATACGCAGTATTTT. Encoded protein: CASSAMGLSTDTQYF.